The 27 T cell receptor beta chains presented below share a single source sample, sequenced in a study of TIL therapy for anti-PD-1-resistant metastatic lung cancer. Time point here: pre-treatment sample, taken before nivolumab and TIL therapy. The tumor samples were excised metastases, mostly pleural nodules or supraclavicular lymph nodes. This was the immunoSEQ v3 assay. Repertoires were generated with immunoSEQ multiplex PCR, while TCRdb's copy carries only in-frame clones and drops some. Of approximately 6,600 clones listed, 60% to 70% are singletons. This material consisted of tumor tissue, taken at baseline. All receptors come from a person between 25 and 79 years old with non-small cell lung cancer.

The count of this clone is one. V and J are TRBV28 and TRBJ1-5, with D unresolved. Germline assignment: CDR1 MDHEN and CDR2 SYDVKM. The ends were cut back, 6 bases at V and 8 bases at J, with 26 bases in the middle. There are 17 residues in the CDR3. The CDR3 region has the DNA TGTGCCAGCAGAAACTTCGGGAGTCTTAAGGTTCACGAGCCCCAGCATTTT. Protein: CASRNFGSLKVHEPQHF.

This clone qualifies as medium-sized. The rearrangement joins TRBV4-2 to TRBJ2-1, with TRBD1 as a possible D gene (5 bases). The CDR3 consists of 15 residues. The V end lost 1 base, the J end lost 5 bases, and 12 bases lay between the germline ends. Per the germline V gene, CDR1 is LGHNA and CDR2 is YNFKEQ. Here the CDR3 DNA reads TGTGCCAGCAGCCAAGGGCAGGGTATTAACAATGAGCAGTTCTTC. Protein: CASSQGQGINNEQFF.

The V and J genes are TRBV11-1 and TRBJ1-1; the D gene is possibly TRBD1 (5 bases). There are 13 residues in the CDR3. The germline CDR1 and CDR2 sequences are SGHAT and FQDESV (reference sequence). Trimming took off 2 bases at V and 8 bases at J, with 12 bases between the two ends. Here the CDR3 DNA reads TGTGCCAGCAGCTTAAGGCCCAGGGCCGAAGCTTTCTTT. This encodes CASSLRPRAEAFF.

CDR3 region: CAISDLREQYF. Written as DNA, the CDR3 is TGTGCCATCAGTGACCTGAGGGAGCAGTACTTC. V usage is TRBV10-3 and J usage is TRBJ2-7; D not resolved. The CDR3 sequence is 11 residues long. V lost 3 bases to trimming and J lost 7 bases, with 7 bases between them. Germline values: CDR1 ENHRY, CDR2 SYGVKD.

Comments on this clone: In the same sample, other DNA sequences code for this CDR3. The CDR3 DNA is TGTGCCAGCAACCTTGGGACTAGCGGACTCAATGAGCAGTTCTTC. Translating it yields CASNLGTSGLNEQFF. V is TRBV2 and J is TRBJ2-1; 11 bases line up with TRBD2. V lost 7 bases and J lost 6; bases outside the gene matches: 8. This CDR3 has 15 residues. Germline CDR1 SNHLY, CDR2 FYNNEI.

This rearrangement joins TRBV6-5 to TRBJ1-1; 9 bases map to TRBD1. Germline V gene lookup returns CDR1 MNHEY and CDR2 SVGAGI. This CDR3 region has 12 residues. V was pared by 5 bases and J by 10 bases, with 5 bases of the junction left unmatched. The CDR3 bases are TGTGCCAGCAGTCCCGGGACAGGGAGAGCTTTCTTT. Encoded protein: CASSPGTGRAFF.

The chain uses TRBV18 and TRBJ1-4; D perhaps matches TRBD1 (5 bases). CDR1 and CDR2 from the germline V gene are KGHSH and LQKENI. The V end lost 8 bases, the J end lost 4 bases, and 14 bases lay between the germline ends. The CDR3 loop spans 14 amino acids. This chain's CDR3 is CASTTRRDNEKLFF. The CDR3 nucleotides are TGTGCCAGCACGACACGCAGGGATAATGAAAAACTGTTTTTT.

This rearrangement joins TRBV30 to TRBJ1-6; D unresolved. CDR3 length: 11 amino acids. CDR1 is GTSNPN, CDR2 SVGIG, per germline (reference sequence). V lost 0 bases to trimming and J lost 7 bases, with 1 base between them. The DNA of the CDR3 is TGTGCCTGGAGTGTAAATTCACCCCTCCACTTT. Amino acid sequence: CAWSVNSPLHF.

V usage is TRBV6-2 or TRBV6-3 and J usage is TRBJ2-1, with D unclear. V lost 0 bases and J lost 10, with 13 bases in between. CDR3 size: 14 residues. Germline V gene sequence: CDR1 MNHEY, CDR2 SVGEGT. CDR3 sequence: CASSYSNPAQEQFF. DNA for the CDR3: TGTGCCAGCAGTTACTCGAATCCGGCCCAGGAGCAGTTCTTC.

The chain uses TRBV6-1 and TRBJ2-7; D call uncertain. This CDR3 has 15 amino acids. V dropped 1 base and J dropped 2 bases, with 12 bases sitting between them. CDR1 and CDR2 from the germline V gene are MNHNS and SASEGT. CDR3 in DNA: TGTGCCAGCAGTGAAGTCCTGGGTCTTGCCTACGAGCAGTACTTC. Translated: CASSEVLGLAYEQYF.

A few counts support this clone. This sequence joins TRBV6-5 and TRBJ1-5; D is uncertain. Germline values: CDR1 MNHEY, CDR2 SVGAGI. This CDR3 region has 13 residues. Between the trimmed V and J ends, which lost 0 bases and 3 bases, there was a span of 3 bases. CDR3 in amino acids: CASSYSLNQPQHF. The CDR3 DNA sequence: TGTGCCAGCAGTTACTCCCTCAATCAGCCCCAGCATTTT.

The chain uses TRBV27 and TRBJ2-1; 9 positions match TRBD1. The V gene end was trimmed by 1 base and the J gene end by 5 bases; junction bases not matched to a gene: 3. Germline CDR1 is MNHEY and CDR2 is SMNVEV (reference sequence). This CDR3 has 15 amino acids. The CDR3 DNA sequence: TGTGCCAGCAGTTTATTACAGGGGGCCCACAATGAGCAGTTCTTC. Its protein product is CASSLLQGAHNEQFF.

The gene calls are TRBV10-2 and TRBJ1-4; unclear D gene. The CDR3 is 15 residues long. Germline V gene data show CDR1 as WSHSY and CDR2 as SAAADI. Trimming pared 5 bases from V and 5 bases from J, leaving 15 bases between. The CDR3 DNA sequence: TGCGCCAGCAGTACCCGTCCGAGGTGGAATGAAAAACTGTTTTTT. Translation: CASSTRPRWNEKLFF.

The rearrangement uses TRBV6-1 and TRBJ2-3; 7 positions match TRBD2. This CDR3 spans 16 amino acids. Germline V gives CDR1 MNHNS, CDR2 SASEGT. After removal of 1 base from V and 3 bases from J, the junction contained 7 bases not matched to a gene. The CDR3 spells CASSEERGLGTDTQYF. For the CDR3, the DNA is TGTGCCAGCAGTGAAGAAAGAGGACTAGGGACAGATACGCAGTATTTT.

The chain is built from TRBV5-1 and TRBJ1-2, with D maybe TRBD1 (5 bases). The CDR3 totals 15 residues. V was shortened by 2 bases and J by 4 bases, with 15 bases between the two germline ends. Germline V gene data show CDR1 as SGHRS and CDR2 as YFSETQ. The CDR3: CASSFLMGRGYGYTF. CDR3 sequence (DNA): TGCGCCAGCAGCTTCCTTATGGGACGAGGCTATGGCTACACCTTC.

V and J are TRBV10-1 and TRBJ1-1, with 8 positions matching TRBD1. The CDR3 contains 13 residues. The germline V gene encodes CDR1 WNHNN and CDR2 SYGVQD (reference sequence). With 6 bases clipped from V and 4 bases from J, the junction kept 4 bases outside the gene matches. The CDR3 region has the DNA TGCGCCAGCAGGCAGGGGGCGAGCACTGAAGCTTTCTTT. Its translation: CASRQGASTEAFF.

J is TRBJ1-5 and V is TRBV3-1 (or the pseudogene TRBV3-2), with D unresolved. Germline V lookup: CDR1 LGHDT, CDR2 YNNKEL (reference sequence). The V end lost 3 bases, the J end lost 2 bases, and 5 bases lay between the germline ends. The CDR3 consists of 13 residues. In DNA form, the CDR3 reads TGTGCCAGCAGCCAGGGAGGCAATCAGCCCCAGCATTTT. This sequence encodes CASSQGGNQPQHF.

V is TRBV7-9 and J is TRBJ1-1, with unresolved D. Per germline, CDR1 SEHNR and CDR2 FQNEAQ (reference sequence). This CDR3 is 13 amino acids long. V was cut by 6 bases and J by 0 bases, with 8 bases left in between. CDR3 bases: TGTGCCAGCAGTGGACTGATGAACACTGAAGCTTTCTTT. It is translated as CASSGLMNTEAFF.

Here the CDR3 DNA reads TGCGCCAGCAGCTTGGGGAGGGGGTTAAGGAACACTGAAGCTTTCTTT. This encodes CASSLGRGLRNTEAFF. The chain uses TRBV5-1 and TRBJ1-1; possibly TRBD1 for D (6 bases). Trimming took off 0 bases at V and 1 base at J, with 13 bases between the two ends. The CDR3 is 16 amino acids. Germline V gene sequence: CDR1 SGHRS, CDR2 YFSETQ.

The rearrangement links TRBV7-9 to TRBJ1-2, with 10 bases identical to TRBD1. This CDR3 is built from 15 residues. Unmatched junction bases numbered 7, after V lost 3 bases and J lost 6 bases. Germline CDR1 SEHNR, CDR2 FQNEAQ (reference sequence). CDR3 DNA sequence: TGTGCCAGCAGCTTGGTGGGGACAGGGGCCCATGGCTACACCTTC. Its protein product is CASSLVGTGAHGYTF.

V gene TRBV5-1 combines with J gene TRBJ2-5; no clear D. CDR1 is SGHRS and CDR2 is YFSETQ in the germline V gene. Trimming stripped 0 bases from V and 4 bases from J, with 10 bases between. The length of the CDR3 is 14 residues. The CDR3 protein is CASSLAVGPETQYF. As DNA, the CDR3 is TGCGCCAGCAGCTTGGCCGTCGGGCCAGAGACCCAGTACTTC.

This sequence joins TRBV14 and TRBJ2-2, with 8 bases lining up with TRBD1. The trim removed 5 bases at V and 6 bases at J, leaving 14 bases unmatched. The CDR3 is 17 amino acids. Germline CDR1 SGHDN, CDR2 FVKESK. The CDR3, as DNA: TGTGCCAGCAGCTTGATCCGCGGGACAGGTTACGCCGGGGAGCTGTTTTTT. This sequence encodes CASSLIRGTGYAGELFF.

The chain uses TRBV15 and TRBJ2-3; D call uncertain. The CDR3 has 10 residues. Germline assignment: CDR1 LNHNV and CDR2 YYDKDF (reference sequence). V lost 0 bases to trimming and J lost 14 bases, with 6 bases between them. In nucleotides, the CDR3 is TGTGCCACCAGCAGAGATCGGCTGTATTTT. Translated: CATSRDRLYF.

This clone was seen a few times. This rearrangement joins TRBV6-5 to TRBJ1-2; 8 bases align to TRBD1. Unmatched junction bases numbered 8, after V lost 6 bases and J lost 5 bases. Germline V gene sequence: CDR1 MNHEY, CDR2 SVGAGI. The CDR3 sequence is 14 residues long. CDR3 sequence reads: CASRPRQGRYGYTF. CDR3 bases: TGTGCCAGCAGGCCGAGACAGGGGAGGTATGGCTACACCTTC.

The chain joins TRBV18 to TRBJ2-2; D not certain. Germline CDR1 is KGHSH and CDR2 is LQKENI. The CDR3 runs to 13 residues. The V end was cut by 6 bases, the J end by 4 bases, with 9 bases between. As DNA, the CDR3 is TGTGCCAGCTCCCTCACGGCCACCGGGGAGCTGTTTTTT. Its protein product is CASSLTATGELFF.

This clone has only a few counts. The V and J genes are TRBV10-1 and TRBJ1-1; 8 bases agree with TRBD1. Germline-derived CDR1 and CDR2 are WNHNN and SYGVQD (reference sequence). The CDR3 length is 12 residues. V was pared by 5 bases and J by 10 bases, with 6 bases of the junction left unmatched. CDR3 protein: CASSPIGTGAFF. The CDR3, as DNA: TGCGCCAGCAGTCCCATCGGGACAGGAGCTTTCTTT.

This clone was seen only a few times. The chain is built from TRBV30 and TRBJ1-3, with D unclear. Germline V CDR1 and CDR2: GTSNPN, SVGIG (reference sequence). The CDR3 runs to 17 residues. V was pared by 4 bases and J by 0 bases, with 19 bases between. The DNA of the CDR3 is TGTGCCTGGAAAAATAGGGAACGCCGAGCCTCTGGAAACACCATATATTTT. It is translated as CAWKNRERRASGNTIYF.